The rows below give T cell receptor beta chains drawn from one sample of a study of persistence of HIV-infected CD4 T cells. These receptors are not linked to any known antigen. Generated by immunoSEQ multiplex PCR, the TCRdb table keeps only in-frame clones and is missing some. Counted here are tens of thousands of clones, roughly 82% occurring once; the ten biggest clones make up 0.8% to 0.9%. This sample comprised CD4+ T cells sorted from PBMCs after approximately 19-hour stimulation, obtained from a patient who received antiretroviral therapy. The receptors shown here come from an adult man with HIV who was CMV-seropositive. CDR3s leave out the opening cysteine and the closing phenylalanine or tryptophan. Fields, in order: V gene, J gene, CDR3 length, CDR3 protein.

TRBV5-4	TRBJ1-1	13	ASSSMGHENAEAF
TRBV9	TRBJ1-4	14	ASSVATEPGREKLF
TRBV10-2	TRBJ1-4	13	ASSLYSATNEKLF
TRBV6-1	TRBJ1-5	15	ASSERVRTGSNQPQH
TRBV7-2	TRBJ1-1	13	ASSSASALNTEAF
TRBV18	TRBJ2-7	13	ASSPLWGSVYEQY
TRBV6-2/TRBV6-3	TRBJ1-3	13	ASSTSGTGPSTIY
TRBV5-6	TRBJ2-2	12	ASSLVRNTGELF
TRBV4-1	TRBJ2-7	13	ASSQQNRITGEQY
TRBV5-1	TRBJ2-3	14	ASSLTGKTTTDTQY
TRBV11-3	TRBJ2-6	15	ASSLSRDSAGANVLT
TRBV6-6	TRBJ1-1	10	ASSVDRARAF
TRBV7-3	TRBJ2-6	16	ASSLMSRTGAGANVLT
TRBV3-1/TRBV3-2	TRBJ2-5	12	ASSLRGDGETQY
TRBV10-3	TRBJ2-5	13	AISEGGNIAETQY
TRBV5-1	TRBJ2-7	11	ASSSPGFNEQY
TRBV5-1	TRBJ2-2	13	ASSSGQGNTGELF
TRBV9	TRBJ1-1	13	ASSIGSGVNTEAF
TRBV30	TRBJ1-5	10	AWSTSNQPQH
TRBV19	TRBJ1-2	15	ASRRLPGTGGNYGYT
TRBV5-6	TRBJ2-7	12	ASSFIGRRYEQY
TRBV30	TRBJ2-3	11	AWSGFATDTQY
TRBV25-1	TRBJ1-2	12	ASSEFKGQGGYT
TRBV5-6	TRBJ2-1	10	ASSTTKAEQF